Shown below are 27 T cell receptor beta chains from a single sample sequenced in a study of control samples from healthy donors and cancer patients. The method was immunoSEQ multiplex PCR; TCRdb's version includes in-frame clones alone and lacks a portion of them. The top ten clones hold around 6% of a sample with some 130,000 clones, roughly 92% of them seen once. Sequenced input: blood. Source of these receptors: a man younger than 30 in good health.

The rearrangement links TRBV5-4 to TRBJ1-2, with D possibly TRBD1 on 5 matching bases. Germline V gene sequence: CDR1 SGHNT, CDR2 YYREEE (reference sequence). V lost 0 bases and J 2 bases, leaving 17 bases between the germline ends. The CDR3 sequence is 17 residues long. CDR3 amino acids: CASSLGGGPGSNYGYTF. CDR3 bases: TGTGCCAGCAGCTTGGGCGGGGGACCAGGGTCAAACTATGGCTACACCTTC.

This clone was found once. The chain is built from TRBV7-9 and TRBJ1-4; TRBD1 matches at 7 bases. The CDR3 is made up of 14 amino acids. J gave up 8 bases and V 5 bases, and 8 bases lay outside the gene matches. Germline V CDR1 and CDR2: SEHNR, FQNEAQ (reference sequence). CDR3 DNA sequence: TGTGCCAGCAGCCCCAGGACAGGAGAAGAAAAACTGTTTTTT. It codes for CASSPRTGEEKLFF. Filled out from reference TRBV7-9 and TRBJ1-4, the complete variable domain reads DTGVSQNPRHKITKRGQNVTFRCDPISEHNRLYWYRQTLGQGPEFLTYFQNEAQLEKSRLLSDRFSAERPKGSFSTLEIQRTEQGDSAMYLCASSPRTGEEKLFFGSGTQLSVL.

The gene calls are TRBV7-9 and TRBJ1-4; 8 positions agree with TRBD1. The V gene's germline CDR1 is SEHNR and CDR2 FQNEAQ (reference sequence). This CDR3 contains 15 residues. Losses at the gene ends were 2 bases for V and 7 bases for J; bases not matched to a gene: 6. The CDR3 here is CASSLIWTGSEKLFF. In DNA, the CDR3 is TGTGCCAGCAGCTTAATATGGACAGGGAGTGAAAAACTGTTTTTT.

The J gene is TRBJ1-1, the V gene TRBV5-1, with TRBD1 as a possible D gene (6 bases). The V and J ends lost 5 bases and 0 bases respectively, with 11 bases between them. Germline-derived CDR1 and CDR2 are SGHRS and YFSETQ. The CDR3 runs 14 residues. In nucleotides, the CDR3 is TGCGCCAGCAGTCTAGGGGGGGTGAACACTGAAGCTTTCTTT. Translating gives CASSLGGVNTEAFF.

V usage is TRBV5-4 and J usage is TRBJ2-3; D gene uncertain. The ends were cut back, 4 bases at V and 1 base at J, with 16 bases in the middle. Germline CDR1 is SGHNT and CDR2 is YYREEE (reference sequence). The CDR3 contains 16 residues. CDR3 sequence: CASSPTYGGGTDTQYF. In nucleotides, the CDR3 is TGTGCCAGCAGCCCAACATACGGTGGAGGCACAGATACGCAGTATTTT.

The chain links TRBV7-9 to TRBJ2-7; D is possibly TRBD2 (6 bases). CDR1 SEHNR and CDR2 FQNEAQ come from the germline V gene (reference sequence). The CDR3 is made up of 14 amino acids. The V end lost 7 bases, the J end lost 2 bases, and 15 bases lay between the germline ends. The CDR3 coding sequence is TGTGCCAGCACCGAGTTGGGACTGACCTACGAGCAGTACTTC. Encoded protein: CASTELGLTYEQYF.

This chain uses TRBV29-1 with TRBJ1-2; TRBD1 matches 10 bases. The CDR3 is 14 residues long. The germline CDR1 and CDR2 sequences are SQVTM and ANQGSEA. Trimming removed 0 bases from V and 4 bases from J; junction bases left unmatched: 2. For the CDR3, the DNA is TGCAGCGTTGAAGAAGGGACAGGGGCCTATGGCTACACCTTC. It codes for CSVEEGTGAYGYTF.

This clone was recorded once. V is TRBV19 and J is TRBJ1-3; no clear D gene. Germline CDR1 reads LNHDA; CDR2 reads SQIVND (reference sequence). Trimming stripped 3 bases from V and 3 bases from J, with 3 bases between. There are 12 residues in the CDR3. CDR3 residues: CASSISGNTIYF. For the CDR3, the DNA is TGTGCCAGTAGTATTAGTGGAAACACCATATATTTT.

The CDR3 here is CASSLGGAGELFF. The CDR3 nucleotides are TGTGCCAGCAGCTTAGGGGGGGCCGGGGAGCTGTTTTTT. The genes are TRBV11-3 and TRBJ2-2; D perhaps matches TRBD2 (6 bases). V lost 1 base to trimming and J lost 6 bases, with 6 bases between them. The CDR3 totals 13 residues. The germline V gene has CDR1 SGHNT and CDR2 YENEEA.

The chain joins TRBV7-2 to TRBJ2-3, with no clear D. Trimming pared 2 bases from V and 2 bases from J, leaving 5 bases between. The CDR3 runs to 13 residues. Germline values: CDR1 SGHTA, CDR2 FQGNSA. CDR3 residues: CASSLPITDTQYF. The CDR3 bases are TGTGCCAGCAGCTTACCAATCACAGATACGCAGTATTTT.

This clone was recorded once. The rearrangement links TRBV18 to TRBJ2-7; D call uncertain. The V gene's germline CDR1 is KGHSH and CDR2 LQKENI. V lost 3 bases to trimming and J lost 0 bases, with 9 bases between them. The CDR3 has 14 residues. The CDR3 DNA reads as TGTGCCAGCTCACCTGTGGGAAACTCCTACGAGCAGTACTTC. It codes for CASSPVGNSYEQYF.

This chain uses TRBV27 with TRBJ2-2; D is perhaps TRBD1 or TRBD2 (5 bases each). With 5 bases removed from V and 0 bases from J, the gap between germline ends came to 16 bases. The CDR3 loop spans 17 amino acids. Looked up from germline, CDR1 is MNHEY and CDR2 is SMNVEV (reference sequence). DNA for the CDR3: TGTGCCAGCAGTCAACGGCCCGGGACGGCGAACACCGGGGAGCTGTTTTTT. This sequence encodes CASSQRPGTANTGELFF.

This chain uses TRBV7-9 with TRBJ2-7; TRBD1 matches at 10 bases. The CDR3 runs 14 residues. CDR1 is SEHNR and CDR2 is FQNEAQ in the germline V gene (reference sequence). The V segment lost 5 bases and the J segment 2 bases; nucleotides outside the gene matches: 3. CDR3 bases: TGTGCCAGCAGCCTAGGGACAGGGGCCTACGAGCAGTACTTC. It yields the protein CASSLGTGAYEQYF. Full variable domain (rest looked up from reference TRBV7-9 and TRBJ2-7): DTGVSQNPRHKITKRGQNVTFRCDPISEHNRLYWYRQTLGQGPEFLTYFQNEAQLEKSRLLSDRFSAERPKGSFSTLEIQRTEQGDSAMYLCASSLGTGAYEQYFGPGTRLTVT.

This chain uses TRBV27 with TRBJ2-7; D not resolved. Looked up from germline, CDR1 is MNHEY and CDR2 is SMNVEV (reference sequence). This CDR3 is built from 11 residues. The V gene lost 4 bases and the J gene lost 6 bases, with 7 bases spanning the gap. The CDR3 loop is CASSSFTEQYF. The DNA of the CDR3 is TGTGCCAGCAGTTCTTTTACCGAGCAGTACTTC.

The rearrangement uses TRBV2 and TRBJ2-1; D remains unclear. Per the germline V gene, CDR1 is SNHLY and CDR2 is FYNNEI. The CDR3 spans 13 residues. The ends were cut back, 5 bases at V and 4 bases at J, with 9 bases in the middle. The CDR3 sequence: CASSWPGYNEQFF. CDR3 nucleotide sequence: TGTGCCAGCAGTTGGCCCGGTTACAATGAGCAGTTCTTC.

The chain employs TRBV3-1 (or the pseudogene TRBV3-2) and TRBJ1-1; TRBD1 aligns across 7 bases. CDR3 length equals 12 residues. V was pared by 3 bases and J by 8 bases, with 3 bases of the junction left unmatched. Germline V gene data show CDR1 as LGHDT and CDR2 as YNNKEL (reference sequence). The CDR3 coding sequence is TGTGCCAGCAGCCAGGGACAGCCAGAAGCTTTCTTT. Its protein is CASSQGQPEAFF.

This chain uses TRBV7-2 with TRBJ1-5; weak D call: TRBD1 (5 bases). This CDR3 spans 14 amino acids. Trimming pared 3 bases from V and 4 bases from J, leaving 10 bases between. Per germline, CDR1 SGHTA and CDR2 FQGNSA. As DNA, the CDR3 is TGTGCCAGCAGCTTTATGGGGGATAATCAGCCCCAGCATTTT. It codes for CASSFMGDNQPQHF.

V gene TRBV6-5 combines with J gene TRBJ2-3; perhaps TRBD1 as D (5 bases). Germline-derived CDR1 and CDR2 are MNHEY and SVGAGI. The CDR3 has 13 amino acids. Trimming removed 5 bases at V and 3 bases at J, with 9 bases between. CDR3 nucleotides: TGTGCCAGCAGTCTACGACAGACAGATACGCAGTATTTT. The encoded protein is CASSLRQTDTQYF.

V gene TRBV11-2 combines with J gene TRBJ1-2; D uncertain. CDR3 length: 15 residues. Germline V lookup: CDR1 SGHAT, CDR2 FQNNGV. Trimming took 2 bases from V and 1 from J, leaving 11 bases between them. CDR3 amino acids: CASSLRSALNYGYTF. The CDR3 DNA reads TGTGCCAGCAGCTTACGGAGTGCCCTTAACTATGGCTACACCTTC.

This clone showed up just once. The CDR3: CASSPEGSGNTIYF. CDR3 nucleotides: TGTGCCAGCAGCCCCGAGGGGTCTGGAAACACCATATATTTT. This chain connects TRBV5-4 to TRBJ1-3; the D gene is possibly TRBD1 (5 bases). This CDR3 spans 14 amino acids. V lost 4 bases, J lost 1 base, and 9 bases lay in between. CDR1 and CDR2 from the germline V gene are SGHNT and YYREEE (reference sequence).

The V and J genes are TRBV4-1 and TRBJ1-5; 9 nucleotides align to TRBD1. Trimming took 4 bases from V and 4 from J; bases not matched to a gene: 2. The CDR3 consists of 14 residues. In germline, CDR1 is MGHRA, CDR2 YSYEKL. The chain's CDR3 is CASSRGTGNQPQHF. The CDR3 DNA sequence: TGCGCCAGCAGCCGCGGGACAGGGAATCAGCCCCAGCATTTT.

This rearrangement joins TRBV9 to TRBJ2-3; the match to TRBD2 covers 8 bases. The CDR3 sequence is 14 residues long. Germline trimming cut 6 bases from V and 3 bases from J; bases unmatched to any gene: 6. CDR1 SGDLS and CDR2 YYNGEE come from the germline V gene. DNA for the CDR3: TGTGCCAGCACCCGGACTAGCCGGACAGATACGCAGTATTTT. Translated, it gives CASTRTSRTDTQYF.

V gene TRBV11-2 combines with J gene TRBJ2-7, with TRBD1 identical over 7 bases. Germline V gene data show CDR1 as SGHAT and CDR2 as FQNNGV. With V trimmed by 4 bases and J by 3 bases, 15 bases remained unmatched. The CDR3 is 17 amino acids. The CDR3 spells CASSSPDRVFRFYEQYF. In DNA, the CDR3 is TGTGCCAGCAGCTCACCCGACAGGGTTTTTCGTTTCTACGAGCAGTACTTC.

The gene calls are TRBV9 and TRBJ2-3; unclear D gene. Trimming stripped 3 bases from V and 2 bases from J, with 10 bases between. Germline lookup yields CDR1 SGDLS and CDR2 YYNGEE. The CDR3 loop spans 14 amino acids. CDR3 nucleotide sequence: TGTGCCAGCAGCGGTGGCTTCCCCACAGATACGCAGTATTTT. It codes for CASSGGFPTDTQYF.

The chain has TRBV13 and TRBJ2-7; 8 bases line up with TRBD1. Per germline, CDR1 PRHDT and CDR2 FYEKMQ (reference sequence). This CDR3 has 12 residues. The J segment lost 5 bases and the V segment lost 7 bases, leaving 4 bases of the junction unmatched. The chain's CDR3 is CASNPDRDEQYF. CDR3 bases: TGTGCCAGCAACCCGGACAGGGACGAGCAGTACTTC.

CDR3 region: CASSPRVPKETQYF. For the CDR3, the DNA is TGTGCCAGCAGTCCCCGGGTCCCAAAAGAGACCCAGTACTTC. The rearrangement joins TRBV6-2 or TRBV6-3 to TRBJ2-5; D not certain. The CDR3 has 14 residues. V lost 5 bases, J lost 3 bases, and 13 bases lay in between. Looked up from germline, CDR1 is MNHEY and CDR2 is SVGEGT.

The genes are TRBV5-1 and TRBJ1-3; 11 bases fit TRBD1. The CDR3 runs to 17 residues. Germline V gene sequence: CDR1 SGHRS, CDR2 YFSETQ. With V trimmed by 4 bases and J by 1 base, 7 bases remained unmatched. The CDR3 loop is CASSRDRGKLSGNTIYF. The CDR3 DNA follows: TGCGCCAGCAGCCGGGACAGGGGGAAATTATCTGGAAACACCATATATTTT.